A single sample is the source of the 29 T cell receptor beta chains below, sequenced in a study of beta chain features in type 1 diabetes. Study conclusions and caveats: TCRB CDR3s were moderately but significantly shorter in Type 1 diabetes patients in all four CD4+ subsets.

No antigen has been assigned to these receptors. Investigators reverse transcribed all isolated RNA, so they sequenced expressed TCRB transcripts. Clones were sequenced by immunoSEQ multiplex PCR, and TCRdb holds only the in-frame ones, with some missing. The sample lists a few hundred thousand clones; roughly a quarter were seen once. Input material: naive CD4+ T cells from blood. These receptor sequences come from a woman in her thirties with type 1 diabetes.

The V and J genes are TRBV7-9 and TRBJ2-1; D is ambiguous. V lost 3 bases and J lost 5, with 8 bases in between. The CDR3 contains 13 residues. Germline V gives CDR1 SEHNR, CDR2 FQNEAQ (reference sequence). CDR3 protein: CASSFQVNNEQFF. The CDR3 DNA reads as TGTGCCAGCAGCTTCCAGGTCAACAATGAGCAGTTCTTC.

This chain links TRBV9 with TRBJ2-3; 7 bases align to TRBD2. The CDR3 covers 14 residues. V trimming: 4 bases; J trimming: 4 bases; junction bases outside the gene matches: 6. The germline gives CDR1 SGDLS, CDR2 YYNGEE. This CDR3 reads CASSPSGGSDTQYF. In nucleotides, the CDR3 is TGTGCCAGCAGCCCGTCCGGGGGGTCAGATACGCAGTATTTT.

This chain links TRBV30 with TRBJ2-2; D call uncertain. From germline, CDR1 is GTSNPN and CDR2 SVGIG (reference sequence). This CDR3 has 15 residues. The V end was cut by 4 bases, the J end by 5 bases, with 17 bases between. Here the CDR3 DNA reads TGTGCCTGGATGCAAGAGGTAGCTGGGACCGGGGAGCTGTTTTTT. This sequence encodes CAWMQEVAGTGELFF.

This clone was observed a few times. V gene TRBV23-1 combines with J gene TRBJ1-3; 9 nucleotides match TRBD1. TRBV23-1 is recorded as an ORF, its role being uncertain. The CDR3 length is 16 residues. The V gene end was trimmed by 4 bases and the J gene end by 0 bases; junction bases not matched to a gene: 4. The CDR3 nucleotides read TGCGCCAGCAGTCCGGGACAGGGCTCCTCTGGAAACACCATATATTTT. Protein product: CASSPGQGSSGNTIYF.

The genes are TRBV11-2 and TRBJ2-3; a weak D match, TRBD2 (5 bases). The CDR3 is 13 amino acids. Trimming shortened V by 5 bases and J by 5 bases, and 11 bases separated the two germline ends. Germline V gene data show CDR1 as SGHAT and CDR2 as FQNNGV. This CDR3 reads CASSPGRGDTQYF. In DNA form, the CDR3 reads TGTGCCAGCAGCCCGGGTCGGGGAGATACGCAGTATTTT.

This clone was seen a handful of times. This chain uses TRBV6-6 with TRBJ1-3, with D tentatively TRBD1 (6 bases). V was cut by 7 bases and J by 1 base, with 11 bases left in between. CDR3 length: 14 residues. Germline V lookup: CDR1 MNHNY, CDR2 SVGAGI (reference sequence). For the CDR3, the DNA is TGTGCCAGCATCGGGACAACTTCTGGAAACACCATATATTTT. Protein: CASIGTTSGNTIYF.

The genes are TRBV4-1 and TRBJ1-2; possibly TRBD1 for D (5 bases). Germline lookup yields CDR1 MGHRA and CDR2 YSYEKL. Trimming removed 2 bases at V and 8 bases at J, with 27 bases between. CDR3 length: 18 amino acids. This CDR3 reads CASSQFRAGHPPIRGYTF. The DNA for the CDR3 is TGCGCCAGCAGCCAATTCAGAGCAGGGCACCCCCCTATACGAGGCTACACCTTC.

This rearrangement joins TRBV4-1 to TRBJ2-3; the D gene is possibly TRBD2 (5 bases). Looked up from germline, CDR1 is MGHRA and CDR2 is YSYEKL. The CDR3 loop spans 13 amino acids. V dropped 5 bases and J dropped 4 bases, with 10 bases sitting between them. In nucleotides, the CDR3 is TGCGCCAGCAGCGGGAGCCAGCCAGATACGCAGTATTTT. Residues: CASSGSQPDTQYF.

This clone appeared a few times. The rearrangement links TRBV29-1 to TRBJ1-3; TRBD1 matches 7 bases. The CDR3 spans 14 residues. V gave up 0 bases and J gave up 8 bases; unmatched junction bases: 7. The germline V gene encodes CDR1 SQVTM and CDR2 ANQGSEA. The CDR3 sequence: CSVEDLTGRYTIYF. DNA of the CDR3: TGCAGCGTTGAAGATCTGACAGGGCGGTACACCATATATTTT.

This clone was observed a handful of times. CDR3 coding DNA: TGTGCCTGGACGACAGGGGCCAACTATGGCTACACCTTC. This sequence encodes CAWTTGANYGYTF. The chain employs TRBV30 and TRBJ1-2; 8 bases map to TRBD1. V dropped 4 bases and J dropped 2; count of bases not matched to a gene: 3. The CDR3 is 13 amino acids. Germline V gives CDR1 GTSNPN, CDR2 SVGIG (reference sequence).

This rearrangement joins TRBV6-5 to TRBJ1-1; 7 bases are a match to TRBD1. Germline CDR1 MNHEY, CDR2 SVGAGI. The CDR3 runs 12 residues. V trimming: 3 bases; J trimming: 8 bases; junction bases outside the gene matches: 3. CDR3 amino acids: CASSYQTGEAFF. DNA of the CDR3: TGTGCCAGCAGTTATCAGACAGGGGAAGCTTTCTTT.

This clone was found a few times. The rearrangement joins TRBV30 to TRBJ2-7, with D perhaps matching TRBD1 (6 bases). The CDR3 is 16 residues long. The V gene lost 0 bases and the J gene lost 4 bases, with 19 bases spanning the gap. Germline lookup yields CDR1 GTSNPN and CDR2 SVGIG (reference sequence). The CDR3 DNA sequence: TGTGCCTGGAGTGTAAGGTGGGGGCCAAATATGTACGAGCAGTACTTC. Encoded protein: CAWSVRWGPNMYEQYF.

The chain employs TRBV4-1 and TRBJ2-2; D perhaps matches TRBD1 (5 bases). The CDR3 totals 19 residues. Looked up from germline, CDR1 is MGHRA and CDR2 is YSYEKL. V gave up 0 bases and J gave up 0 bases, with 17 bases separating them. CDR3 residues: CASSQDRGAAAANTGELFF. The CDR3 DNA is TGCGCCAGCAGCCAAGATCGTGGGGCTGCGGCAGCGAACACCGGGGAGCTGTTTTTT.

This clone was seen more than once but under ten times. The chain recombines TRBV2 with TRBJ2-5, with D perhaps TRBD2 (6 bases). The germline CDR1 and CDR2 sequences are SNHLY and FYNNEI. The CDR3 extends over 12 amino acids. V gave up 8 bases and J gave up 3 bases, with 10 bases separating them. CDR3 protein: CASGLRKETQYF. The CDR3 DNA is TGTGCCAGCGGACTAAGGAAAGAGACCCAGTACTTC.

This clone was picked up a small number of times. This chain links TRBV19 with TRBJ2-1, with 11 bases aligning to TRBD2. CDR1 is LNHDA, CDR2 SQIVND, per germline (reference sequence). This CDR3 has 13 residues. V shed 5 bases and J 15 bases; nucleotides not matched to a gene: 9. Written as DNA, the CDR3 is TGTGCCAGTAGTGGGCCACTAGCGGGAGTTTTGTTCTTC. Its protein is CASSGPLAGVLFF.

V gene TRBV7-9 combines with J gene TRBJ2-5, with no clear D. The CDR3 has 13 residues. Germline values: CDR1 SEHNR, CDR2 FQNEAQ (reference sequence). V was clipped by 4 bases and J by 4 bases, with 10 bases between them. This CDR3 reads CASSSIVGETQYF. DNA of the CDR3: TGTGCCAGCAGCTCTATAGTCGGAGAGACCCAGTACTTC.

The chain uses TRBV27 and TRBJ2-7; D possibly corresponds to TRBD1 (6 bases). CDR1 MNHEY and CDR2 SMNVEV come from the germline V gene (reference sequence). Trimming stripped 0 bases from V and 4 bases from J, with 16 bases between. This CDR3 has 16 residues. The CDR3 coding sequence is TGTGCCAGCAGTTTATCGCACAGGGAATTCCCATACGAGCAGTACTTC. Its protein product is CASSLSHREFPYEQYF.

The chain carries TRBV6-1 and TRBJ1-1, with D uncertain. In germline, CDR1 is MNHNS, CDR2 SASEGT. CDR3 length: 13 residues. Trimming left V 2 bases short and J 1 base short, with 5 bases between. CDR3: CASSESGNTEAFF. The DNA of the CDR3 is TGTGCCAGCAGTGAAAGCGGGAACACTGAAGCTTTCTTT.

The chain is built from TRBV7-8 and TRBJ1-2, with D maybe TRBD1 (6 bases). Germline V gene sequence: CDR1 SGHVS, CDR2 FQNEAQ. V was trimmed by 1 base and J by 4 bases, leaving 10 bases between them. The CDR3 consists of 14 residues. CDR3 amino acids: CASSLGDRTYGYTF. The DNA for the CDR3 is TGTGCCAGCAGCTTAGGTGACAGGACCTATGGCTACACCTTC.

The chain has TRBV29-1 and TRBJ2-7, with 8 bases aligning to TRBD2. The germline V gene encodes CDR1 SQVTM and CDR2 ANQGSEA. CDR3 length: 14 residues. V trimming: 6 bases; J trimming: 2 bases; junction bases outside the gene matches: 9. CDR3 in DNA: TGCAGCGTGGCGGGGACTAGAGGGACCTACGAGCAGTACTTC. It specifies CSVAGTRGTYEQYF.

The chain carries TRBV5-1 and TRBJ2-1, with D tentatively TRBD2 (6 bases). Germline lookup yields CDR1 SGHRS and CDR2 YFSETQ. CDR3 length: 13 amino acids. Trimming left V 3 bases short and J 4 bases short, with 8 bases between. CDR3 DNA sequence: TGCGCCAGCAGCTCGGGGGTTTACAATGAGCAGTTCTTC. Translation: CASSSGVYNEQFF. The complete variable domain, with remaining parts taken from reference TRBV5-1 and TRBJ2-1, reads KAGVTQTPRYLIKTRGQQVTLSCSPISGHRSVSWYQQTPGQGLQFLFEYFSETQRNKGNFPGRFSGRQFSNSRSEMNVSTLELGDSALYLCASSSGVYNEQFFGPGTRLTVL.

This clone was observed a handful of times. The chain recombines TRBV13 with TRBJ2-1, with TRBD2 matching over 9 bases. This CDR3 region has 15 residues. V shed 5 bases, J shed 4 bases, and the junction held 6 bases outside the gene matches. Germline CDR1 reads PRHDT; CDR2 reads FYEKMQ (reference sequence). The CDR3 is CASSLAGIAYNEQFF. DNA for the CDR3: TGTGCCAGCAGCCTAGCGGGGATCGCGTACAATGAGCAGTTCTTC. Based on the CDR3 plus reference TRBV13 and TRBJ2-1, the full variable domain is AAGVIQSPRHLIKEKRETATLKCYPIPRHDTVYWYQQGPGQDPQFLISFYEKMQSDKGSIPDRFSAQQFSDYHSELNMSSLELGDSALYFCASSLAGIAYNEQFFGPGTRLTVL.

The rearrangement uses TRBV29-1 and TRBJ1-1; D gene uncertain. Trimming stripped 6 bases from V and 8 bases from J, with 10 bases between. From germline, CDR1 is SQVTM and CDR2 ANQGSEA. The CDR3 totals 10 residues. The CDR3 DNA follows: TGCAGCGTCCAATTGCGGGAAGCTTTCTTT. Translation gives CSVQLREAFF.

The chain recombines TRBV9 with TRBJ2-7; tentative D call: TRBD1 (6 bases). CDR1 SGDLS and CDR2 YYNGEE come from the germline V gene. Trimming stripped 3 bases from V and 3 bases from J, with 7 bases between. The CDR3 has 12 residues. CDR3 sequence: CASSETGYEQYF. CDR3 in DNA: TGTGCCAGCAGCGAGACAGGCTACGAGCAGTACTTC.

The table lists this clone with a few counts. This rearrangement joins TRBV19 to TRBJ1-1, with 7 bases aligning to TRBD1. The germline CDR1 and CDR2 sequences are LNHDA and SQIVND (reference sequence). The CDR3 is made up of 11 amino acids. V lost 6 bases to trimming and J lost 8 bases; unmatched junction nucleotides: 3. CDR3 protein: CASRDRLEAFF. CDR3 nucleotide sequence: TGTGCCAGTAGGGACAGGCTGGAAGCTTTCTTT.

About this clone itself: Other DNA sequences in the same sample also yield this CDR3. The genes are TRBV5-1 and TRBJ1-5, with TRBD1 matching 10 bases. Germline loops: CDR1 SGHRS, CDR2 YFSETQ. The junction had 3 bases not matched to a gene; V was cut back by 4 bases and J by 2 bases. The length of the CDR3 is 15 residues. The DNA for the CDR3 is TGCGCCAGCAGCAGCGGGACAGGGGGCAATCAGCCCCAGCATTTT. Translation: CASSSGTGGNQPQHF.

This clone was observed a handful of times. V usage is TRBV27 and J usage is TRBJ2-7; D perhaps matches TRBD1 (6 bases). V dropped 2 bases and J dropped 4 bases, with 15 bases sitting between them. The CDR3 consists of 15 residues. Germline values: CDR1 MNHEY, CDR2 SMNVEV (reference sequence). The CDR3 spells CASSLGAGVGYEQYF. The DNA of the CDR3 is TGTGCCAGCAGTTTAGGGGCAGGGGTCGGTTACGAGCAGTACTTC.

The CDR3 region has the DNA TGTGCCAGCAGCTTAGCGGGAGCGCCCGAGCAGTACTTC. The encoded protein is CASSLAGAPEQYF. The chain recombines TRBV7-9 with TRBJ2-7, with D tentatively TRBD2 (5 bases). The CDR3 loop spans 13 amino acids. Per germline, CDR1 SEHNR and CDR2 FQNEAQ (reference sequence). The V gene lost 0 bases and the J gene lost 6 bases, with 9 bases spanning the gap.

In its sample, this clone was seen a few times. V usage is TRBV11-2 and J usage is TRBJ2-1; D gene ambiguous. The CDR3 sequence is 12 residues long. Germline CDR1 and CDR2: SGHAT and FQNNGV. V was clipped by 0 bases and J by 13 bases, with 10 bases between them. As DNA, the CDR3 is TGTGCCAGCAGCTTAGAGTGGCAGTTCCAGTTCTTC. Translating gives CASSLEWQFQFF.